These 17 T cell receptor beta chains were sequenced from one sample in a study of blood T cell repertoires in COVID-19 (TCRdb year 2020). Preparation of the library involved the immunoSEQ multiplex PCR assay. The clones in this table, taken by TCRdb from immuneACCESS, are in-frame only. Not every clone is retained; where verified, under half of the shortfall comes from an unresolved V gene, and the cause of the rest is unknown. This sample lists around 200,000 clones; roughly nine tenths were detected once. The ten largest make up around 1.1% of the sample. The specimen was peripheral blood. These receptors were obtained from a man younger than 40 with acute or convalescent COVID-19.

This chain connects TRBV5-4 to TRBJ2-1; 7 bases map to TRBD2. Germline CDR1 and CDR2: SGHNT and YYREEE (reference sequence). J gave up 7 bases and V 7 bases, and 11 bases lay outside the gene matches. CDR3 length: 14 amino acids. The CDR3 here is CASSPGGTPNEQFF. CDR3 nucleotide sequence: TGTGCCAGCTCTCCCGGGGGGACTCCAAATGAGCAGTTCTTC.

The rearrangement links TRBV3-1 (or the pseudogene TRBV3-2) to TRBJ2-7; 7 nucleotides align to TRBD2. The trim removed 4 bases at V and 0 bases at J, leaving 9 bases unmatched. This CDR3 contains 16 residues. CDR1 LGHDT and CDR2 YNNKEL come from the germline V gene (reference sequence). The CDR3: CASSPREGRVSYEQYF. The CDR3 DNA sequence: TGTGCCAGCAGCCCCCGAGAGGGGAGGGTCTCCTACGAGCAGTACTTC.

The gene calls are TRBV18 and TRBJ2-6, with a tentative D call TRBD2 (7 bases). Germline V CDR1 and CDR2: KGHSH, LQKENI. The CDR3 has 18 amino acids. Between the trimmed V and J ends, which lost 3 bases and 0 bases, there was a span of 15 bases. The CDR3 protein is CASSPGGGLHSGANVLTF. The CDR3 nucleotides are TGTGCCAGCTCACCTGGGGGGGGCCTCCACTCTGGGGCCAACGTCCTGACTTTC.

This clone was counted once. The chain is built from TRBV30 and TRBJ2-3, with D possibly being TRBD2 (6 bases). V lost 5 bases and J lost 3, with 12 bases in between. The germline V gene encodes CDR1 GTSNPN and CDR2 SVGIG (reference sequence). This CDR3 is built from 13 residues. The CDR3 region is CAWARDSTDTQYF. The CDR3, as DNA: TGTGCCTGGGCCCGGGACTCAACAGATACGCAGTATTTT.

The CDR3 sequence: CASARWTGLNSDSGNTIYF. The DNA for the CDR3 is TGTGCCAGCGCTCGGTGGACAGGGTTGAACTCAGACTCTGGAAACACCATATATTTT. The V call is TRBV27, the J call TRBJ1-3, with TRBD1 identical over 8 bases. The V gene end was trimmed by 8 bases and the J gene end by 0 bases; junction bases not matched to a gene: 18. CDR1 is MNHEY and CDR2 is SMNVEV in the germline V gene (reference sequence). There are 19 residues in the CDR3.

The genes are TRBV6-5 and TRBJ2-1; 7 bases are shared with TRBD2. V lost 2 bases to trimming and J lost 8 bases; unmatched junction nucleotides: 9. Per germline, CDR1 MNHEY and CDR2 SVGAGI. The CDR3 length is 15 residues. The CDR3 protein is CASSYVGGPQDEQFF. The DNA for the CDR3 is TGTGCCAGCAGTTACGTGGGAGGGCCCCAGGATGAGCAGTTCTTC.

The V gene is TRBV6-5, the J gene TRBJ1-5, with 8 bases matching TRBD1. Germline values: CDR1 MNHEY, CDR2 SVGAGI. Trimming cost V 5 bases and J 2 bases; bases outside gene matches: 5. There are 15 residues in the CDR3. In DNA form, the CDR3 reads TGTGCCAGCAGTCCAGGGGGCGCCCGCAATCAGCCCCAGCATTTT. Its protein product is CASSPGGARNQPQHF.

This clone showed up just a few times. The rearrangement uses TRBV19 and TRBJ1-1; TRBD1 matches at 10 bases. There are 17 residues in the CDR3. Trimming cost V 4 bases and J 0 bases; bases outside gene matches: 8. Germline values: CDR1 LNHDA, CDR2 SQIVND (reference sequence). CDR3 amino acids: CASSRDRGRRLNTEAFF. The CDR3 DNA reads as TGTGCCAGTAGTAGAGACAGGGGGCGAAGGCTGAACACTGAAGCTTTCTTT.

This chain connects TRBV7-3 to TRBJ2-3, with D possibly TRBD2 on 6 matching bases. There are 15 residues in the CDR3. V was cut by 0 bases and J by 6 bases, with 13 bases left in between. Looked up from germline, CDR1 is SGHTA and CDR2 is FQGTGA. As DNA, the CDR3 is TGTGCCAGCAGCTTAACGTATAGGAGGGATGATACGCAGTATTTT. Protein product: CASSLTYRRDDTQYF.

This clone occurred once. The CDR3 spells CASSFGSSGGPEKTQYF. The CDR3 nucleotides are TGTGCCAGCAGCTTTGGATCTAGCGGGGGCCCGGAAAAGACCCAGTACTTC. The chain joins TRBV28 to TRBJ2-5, with TRBD2 identical over 10 bases. V shed 6 bases and J 6 bases; nucleotides not matched to a gene: 16. This CDR3 region has 17 residues. Germline values: CDR1 MDHEN, CDR2 SYDVKM.

The chain uses TRBV19 and TRBJ2-3, with TRBD1 matching over 10 bases. Germline values: CDR1 LNHDA, CDR2 SQIVND (reference sequence). The CDR3 covers 17 residues. After removal of 4 bases from V and 2 bases from J, the junction contained 9 bases not matched to a gene. CDR3 DNA: TGTGCCAGTAGTAACTCCGGGACAGGGGCATTCACAGATACGCAGTATTTT. Translated: CASSNSGTGAFTDTQYF. The full variable domain, in which reference TRBV19 and TRBJ2-3 provide the parts outside the CDR3, is DGGITQSPKYLFRKEGQNVTLSCEQNLNHDAMYWYRQDPGQGLRLIYYSQIVNDFQKGDIAEGYSVSREKKESFPLTVTSAQKNPTAFYLCASSNSGTGAFTDTQYFGPGTRLTVL.

DNA of the CDR3: TGTGCCAGCAGCTACCACATGAACACTGAAGCTTTCTTT. Its translation: CASSYHMNTEAFF. This chain joins TRBV11-2 and TRBJ1-1; D gene unclear. There are 13 residues in the CDR3. Germline V gene data show CDR1 as SGHAT and CDR2 as FQNNGV. Deletions cut 4 bases from V and 0 bases from J, with 6 bases between. Full variable domain (rest looked up from reference TRBV11-2 and TRBJ1-1): EAGVAQSPRYKIIEKRQSVAFWCNPISGHATLYWYQQILGQGPKLLIQFQNNGVVDDSQLPKDRFSAERLKGVDSTLKIQPAKLEDSAVYLCASSYHMNTEAFFGQGTRLTVV.

V gene TRBV5-4 combines with J gene TRBJ1-3; weak D call: TRBD1 (5 bases). Deletions cut 4 bases from V and 4 bases from J, with 12 bases between. The CDR3 consists of 14 residues. Germline CDR1 is SGHNT and CDR2 is YYREEE (reference sequence). The CDR3 protein is CASSGGTPGNTIYF. DNA of the CDR3: TGTGCCAGCAGCGGCGGGACGCCCGGAAACACCATATATTTT.

The chain has TRBV3-1 (or the pseudogene TRBV3-2) and TRBJ2-3; 10 bases match TRBD2. V shed 1 base and J 1 base; nucleotides not matched to a gene: 2. The germline CDR1 and CDR2 sequences are LGHDT and YNNKEL (reference sequence). This CDR3 is built from 16 residues. The CDR3 DNA sequence: TGTGCCAGCAGCCAAGGGCTAGCGGGGGGCACAGATACGCAGTATTTT. The encoded protein is CASSQGLAGGTDTQYF.

CDR3 DNA sequence: TGTGCCAGCAACGTACCGGGACAGGGGGCTAACGAGCAGTACTTC. Protein product: CASNVPGQGANEQYF. This chain uses TRBV28 with TRBJ2-7; 12 nucleotides match TRBD1. Losses at the gene ends were 7 bases for V and 5 bases for J; bases not matched to a gene: 9. The CDR3 contains 15 residues. Germline CDR1 reads MDHEN; CDR2 reads SYDVKM.

The genes are TRBV7-9 and TRBJ1-2; perhaps TRBD1 as D (6 bases). Per the germline V gene, CDR1 is SEHNR and CDR2 is FQNEAQ (reference sequence). With 1 base removed from V and 0 bases from J, the gap between germline ends came to 9 bases. This CDR3 has 15 residues. The CDR3 nucleotides read TGTGCCAGCAGCTTAGTGGACAGTCCTAACTATGGCTACACCTTC. As protein: CASSLVDSPNYGYTF.

This rearrangement joins TRBV5-5 to TRBJ1-4, with a tentative D call TRBD1 (6 bases). Germline CDR1 SGHKS, CDR2 YYEKEE (reference sequence). V dropped 1 base and J dropped 0 bases, with 19 bases sitting between them. CDR3 length: 19 amino acids. The CDR3 protein is CASSLWARGAFATNEKLFF. The DNA for the CDR3 is TGTGCCAGCAGCTTGTGGGCCAGGGGCGCGTTTGCAACTAATGAAAAACTGTTTTTT.